The present entry profiles one TCR beta chain with its context. Its antigen is unknown. Within one base of it there is no much larger clone, and no base qualities were kept. Donors formed part of the validation cohort, which comprised approximately 130 subjects and was distinct from the first cohort of under 750 subjects. Relative to germline, V is missing 6 bases and J is missing 7 bases, with 8 bases of the junction outside any gene match. CDR3 length: 13 amino acids, cysteine to phenylalanine. The retained sequence is limited to the CDR3, 39 bases, with the frame set at the first base. CDR1 and CDR2 (MNHEY, SVGAGI) derive from the germline V gene. This specimen belongs to a study of cytomegalovirus exposure and HLA in healthy donors (dated by TCRdb to 2015 to 2018). For context, the study as a whole: A later analysis indicated that the roughly 120 validation repertoires were generated on the platform also employed for the roughly 650 repertoires of the first cohort. The aim of the study was to test whether cataloging public T cell receptors could identify signatures of past pathogen exposure. To predict cytomegalovirus infection status, the study combined high-throughput TCR immunosequencing, statistical association of individual TCRs with disease status, and machine learning. Besides the first cohort of hundreds of subjects, a separate validation cohort made up of roughly 130 different subjects was used.

Study-wide findings and limitations: Most TCR sequences were observed very rarely across donors, whereas some public TCRs were present in many individuals. All 120 or so repertoires were used to score co-occurrence in the validation cohort in a later analysis, because that analysis had no HLA typing for the cohort. The authors suggested that the approach could potentially be generalized to other disease states and immunological phenotypes. The study listed 170 or so TCR beta chains as associated with cytomegalovirus. The classifier was reported to diagnose cytomegalovirus status with high specificity and sensitivity in both the original and validation cohorts. In vitro tests confirmed that a few of the cytomegalovirus-associated TCR beta chains recognize cytomegalovirus antigens. A later analysis found that TCRs clustered in the first cohort also tended to co-occur in the 95 to 150 validation repertoires, with about 94% of cluster scores above 0.

Receptors were amplified or captured by the immunoSEQ multiplex PCR assay. The published analysis was carried out like this. A statistical classification framework was built to diagnose cytomegalovirus status from the catalog of TCR beta chain sequences. The table was pulled from immuneACCESS by TCRdb, which kept in-frame rearrangements only. Such tables lose some clones; where checked, under half of the loss comes from unresolved V genes, and the rest has no known cause. The V and J calls and the clone size are those of that table, but D and trimming were determined from the DNA. The sample data list 250,000 to 400,000 clones, and approximately 86% of these were observed just once. Approximately 1.1% of the sample is taken by the ten largest.

The sequenced sample was PBMCs. The chain joins TRBV6-5 to TRBJ1-2; 7 junctional bases match TRBD1. The receptor comes from a woman under 40 in good health and CMV-seropositive. The DNA reads TGTGCCAGCAGCCGTGGGACAGTCTTTGGCTACACCTTC. Its protein is CASSRGTVFGYTF.